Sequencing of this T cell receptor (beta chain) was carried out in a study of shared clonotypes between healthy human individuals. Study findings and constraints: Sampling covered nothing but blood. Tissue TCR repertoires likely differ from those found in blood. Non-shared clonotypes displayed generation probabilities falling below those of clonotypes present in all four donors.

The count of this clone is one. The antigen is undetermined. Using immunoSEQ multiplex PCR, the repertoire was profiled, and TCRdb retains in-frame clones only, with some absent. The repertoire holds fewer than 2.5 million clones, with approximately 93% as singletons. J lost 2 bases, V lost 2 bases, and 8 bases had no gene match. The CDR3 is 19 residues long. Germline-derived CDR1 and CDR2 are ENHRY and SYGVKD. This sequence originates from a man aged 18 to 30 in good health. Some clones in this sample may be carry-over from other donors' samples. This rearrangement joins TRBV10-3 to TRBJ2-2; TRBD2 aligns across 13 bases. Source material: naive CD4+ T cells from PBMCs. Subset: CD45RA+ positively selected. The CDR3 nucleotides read TGTGCCATCAGTGAGGTCGGGACTAGCGGGAAGGGAAACACCGGGGAGCTGTTTTTT. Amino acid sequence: CAISEVGTSGKGNTGELFF.